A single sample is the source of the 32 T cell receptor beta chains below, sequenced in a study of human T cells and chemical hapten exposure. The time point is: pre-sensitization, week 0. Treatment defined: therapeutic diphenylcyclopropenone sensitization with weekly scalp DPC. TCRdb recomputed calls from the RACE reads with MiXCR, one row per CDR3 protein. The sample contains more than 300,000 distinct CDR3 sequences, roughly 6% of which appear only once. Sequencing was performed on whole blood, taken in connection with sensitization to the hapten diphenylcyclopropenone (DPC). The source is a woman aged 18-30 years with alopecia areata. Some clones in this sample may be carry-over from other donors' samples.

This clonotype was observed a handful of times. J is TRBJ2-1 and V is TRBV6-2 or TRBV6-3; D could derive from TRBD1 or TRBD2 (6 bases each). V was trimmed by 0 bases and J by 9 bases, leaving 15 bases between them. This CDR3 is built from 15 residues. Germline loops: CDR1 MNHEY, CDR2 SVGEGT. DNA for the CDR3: TGTGCCAGCAGTTACTCCGTGGGGGGCCAGGGTGAGCAGTTCTTC. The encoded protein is CASSYSVGGQGEQFF.

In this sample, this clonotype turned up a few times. CDR3: CASSRDLRGPSTDTQYF. The CDR3 DNA is TGTGCCAGCAGCAGAGATTTGCGGGGGCCTAGCACAGATACGCAGTATTTT. The J gene is TRBJ2-3, the V gene TRBV6-1, with TRBD2 as a possible D gene (7 bases). The ends were cut back, 6 bases at V and 0 bases at J, with 19 bases in the middle. CDR1 and CDR2 from the germline V gene are MNHNS and SASEGT. This CDR3 comprises 17 residues.

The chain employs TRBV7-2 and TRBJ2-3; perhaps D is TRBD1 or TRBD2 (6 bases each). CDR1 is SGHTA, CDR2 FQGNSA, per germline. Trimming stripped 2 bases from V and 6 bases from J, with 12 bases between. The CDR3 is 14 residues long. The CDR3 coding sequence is TGTGCCAGCAGCTTATATCAAGGGGGGGATACGCAGTATTTT. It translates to CASSLYQGGDTQYF.

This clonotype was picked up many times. CDR3 DNA: TGTGCCAGCTCACAGCGCGCCACAGATACGCAGTATTTT. As protein: CASSQRATDTQYF. This rearrangement joins TRBV6-4 to TRBJ2-3, with D unclear. Trimming stripped 8 bases from V and 2 bases from J, with 11 bases between. Germline V gives CDR1 MRHNA, CDR2 SNTAGT. This CDR3 is built from 13 residues.

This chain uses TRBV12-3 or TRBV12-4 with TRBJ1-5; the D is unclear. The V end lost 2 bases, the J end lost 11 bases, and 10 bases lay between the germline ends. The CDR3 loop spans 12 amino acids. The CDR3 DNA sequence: TGTGCCAGCAGTTTATCCGGTCGGTCCCAGCATTTT. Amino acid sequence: CASSLSGRSQHF.

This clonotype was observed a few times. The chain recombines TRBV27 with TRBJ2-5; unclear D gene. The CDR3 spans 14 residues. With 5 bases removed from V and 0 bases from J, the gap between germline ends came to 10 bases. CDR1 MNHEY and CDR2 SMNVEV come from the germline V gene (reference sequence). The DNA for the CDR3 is TGTGCCAGCAGTCCCTTGGGGAACCAAGAGACCCAGTACTTC. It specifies CASSPLGNQETQYF.

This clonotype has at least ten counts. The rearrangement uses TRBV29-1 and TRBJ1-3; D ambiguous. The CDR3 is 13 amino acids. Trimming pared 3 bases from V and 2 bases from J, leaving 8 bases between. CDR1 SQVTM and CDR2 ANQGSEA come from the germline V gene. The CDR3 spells CSVELGPGNTIYF. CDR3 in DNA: TGCAGCGTTGAGTTGGGTCCTGGAAACACCATATATTTT.

This chain's CDR3 is CASSFYPDTQYF. The CDR3, as DNA: TGTGCCAGCAGCTTTTACCCAGATACGCAGTATTTT. This chain links TRBV5-4 with TRBJ2-3; D uncertain. V was shortened by 2 bases and J by 4 bases, with 5 bases between the two germline ends. The CDR3 sequence is 12 residues long. Germline V gene sequence: CDR1 SGHNT, CDR2 YYREEE (reference sequence).

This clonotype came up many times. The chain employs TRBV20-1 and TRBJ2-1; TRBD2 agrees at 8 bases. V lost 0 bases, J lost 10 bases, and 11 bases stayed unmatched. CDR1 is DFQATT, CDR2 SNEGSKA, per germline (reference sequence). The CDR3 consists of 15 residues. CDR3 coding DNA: TGCAGTGCTAGAGATTCCGATAGCGGGGTATTGGAGCAGTTCTTC. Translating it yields CSARDSDSGVLEQFF.

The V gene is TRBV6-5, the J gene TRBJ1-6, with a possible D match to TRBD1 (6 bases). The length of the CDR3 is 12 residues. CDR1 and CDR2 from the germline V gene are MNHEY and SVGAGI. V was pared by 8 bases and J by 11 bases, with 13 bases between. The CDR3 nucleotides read TGTGCCAGCGGTCAACAGGGCACACCCCTCCACTTT. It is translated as CASGQQGTPLHF.

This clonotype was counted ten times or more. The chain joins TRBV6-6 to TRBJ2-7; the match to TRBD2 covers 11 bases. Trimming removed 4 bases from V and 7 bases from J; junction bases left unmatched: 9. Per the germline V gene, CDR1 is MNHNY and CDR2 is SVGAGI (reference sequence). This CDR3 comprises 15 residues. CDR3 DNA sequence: TGTGCCAGCAGTTCCCGTAGCGGGGGGGCAGGGGAGCAGTACTTC. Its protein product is CASSSRSGGAGEQYF.

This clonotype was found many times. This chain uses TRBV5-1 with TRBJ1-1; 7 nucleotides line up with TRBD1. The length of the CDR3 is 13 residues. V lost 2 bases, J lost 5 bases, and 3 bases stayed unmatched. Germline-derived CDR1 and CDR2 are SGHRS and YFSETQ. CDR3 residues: CASSFAQGTEAFF. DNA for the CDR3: TGCGCCAGCAGCTTCGCACAGGGGACTGAAGCTTTCTTT.

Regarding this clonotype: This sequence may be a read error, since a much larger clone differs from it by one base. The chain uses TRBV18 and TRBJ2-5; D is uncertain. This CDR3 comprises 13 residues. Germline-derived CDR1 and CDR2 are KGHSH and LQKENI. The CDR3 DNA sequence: TGTGCCGGCTCACCACAGCAACAAGAGACCCAGTACTTC. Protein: CAGSPQQQETQYF.

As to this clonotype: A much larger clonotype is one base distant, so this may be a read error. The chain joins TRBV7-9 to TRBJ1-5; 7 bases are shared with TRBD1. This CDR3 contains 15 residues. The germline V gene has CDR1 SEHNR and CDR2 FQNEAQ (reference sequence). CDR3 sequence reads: CASSLGQNSNQPQDF. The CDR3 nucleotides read TGTGCCAGCAGCTTGGGACAGAATAGCAATCAGCCCCAGGATTTT.

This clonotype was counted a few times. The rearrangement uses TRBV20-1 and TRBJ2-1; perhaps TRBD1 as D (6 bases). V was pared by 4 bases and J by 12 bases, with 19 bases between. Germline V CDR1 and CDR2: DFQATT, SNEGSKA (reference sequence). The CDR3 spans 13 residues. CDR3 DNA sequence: TGCAGTGCTAAACCAGGGGAAAATCTCGGGCAGTTCTTC. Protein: CSAKPGENLGQFF.

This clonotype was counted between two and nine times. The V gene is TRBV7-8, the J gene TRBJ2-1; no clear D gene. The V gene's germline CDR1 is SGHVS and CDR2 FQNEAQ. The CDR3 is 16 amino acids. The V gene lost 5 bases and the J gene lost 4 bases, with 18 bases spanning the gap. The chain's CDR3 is CASSPSLAEIYNEQFF. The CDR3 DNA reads TGTGCCAGCAGCCCCTCCCTCGCGGAGATTTACAATGAGCAGTTCTTC.

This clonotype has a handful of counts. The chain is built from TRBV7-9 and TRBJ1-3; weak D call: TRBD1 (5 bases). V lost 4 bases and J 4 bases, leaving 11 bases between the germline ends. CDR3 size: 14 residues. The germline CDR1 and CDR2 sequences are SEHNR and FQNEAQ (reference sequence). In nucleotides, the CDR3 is TGTGCCAGCAGCTGGGGGGTAAACGGAAACACCATATATTTT. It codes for CASSWGVNGNTIYF.

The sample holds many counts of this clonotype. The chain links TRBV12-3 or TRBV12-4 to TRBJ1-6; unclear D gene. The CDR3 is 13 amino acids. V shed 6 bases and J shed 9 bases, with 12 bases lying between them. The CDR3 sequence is CASSKGASSPLHF. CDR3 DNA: TGTGCCAGCAGCAAAGGAGCGAGTTCACCCCTCCACTTT.

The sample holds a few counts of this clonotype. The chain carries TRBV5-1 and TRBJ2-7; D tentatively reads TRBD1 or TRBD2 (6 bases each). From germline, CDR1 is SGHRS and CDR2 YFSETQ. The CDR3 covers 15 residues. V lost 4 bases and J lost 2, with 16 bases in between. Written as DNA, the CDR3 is TGCGCCAGCAGCCCGGGGGCAGGGATCACCTACGAGCAGTACTTC. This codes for CASSPGAGITYEQYF. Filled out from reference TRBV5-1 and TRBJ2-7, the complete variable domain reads KAGVTQTPRYLIKTRGQQVTLSCSPISGHRSVSWYQQTPGQGLQFLFEYFSETQRNKGNFPGRFSGRQFSNSRSEMNVSTLELGDSALYLCASSPGAGITYEQYFGPGTRLTVT.

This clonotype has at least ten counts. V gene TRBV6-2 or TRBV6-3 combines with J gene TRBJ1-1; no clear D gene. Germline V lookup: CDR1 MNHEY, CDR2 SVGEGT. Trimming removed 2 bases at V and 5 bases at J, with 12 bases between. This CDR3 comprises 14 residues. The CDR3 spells CASSYTERMTEAFF. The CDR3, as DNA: TGTGCCAGCAGTTACACCGAGAGGATGACTGAAGCTTTCTTT.

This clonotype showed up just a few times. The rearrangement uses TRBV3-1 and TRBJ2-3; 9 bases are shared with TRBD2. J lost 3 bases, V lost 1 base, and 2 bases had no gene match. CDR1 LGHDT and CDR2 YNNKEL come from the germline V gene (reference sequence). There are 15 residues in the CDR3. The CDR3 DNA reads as TGTGCCAGCAGCCAAGGCGGGGGGGCGACAGATACGCAGTATTTT. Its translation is CASSQGGGATDTQYF.

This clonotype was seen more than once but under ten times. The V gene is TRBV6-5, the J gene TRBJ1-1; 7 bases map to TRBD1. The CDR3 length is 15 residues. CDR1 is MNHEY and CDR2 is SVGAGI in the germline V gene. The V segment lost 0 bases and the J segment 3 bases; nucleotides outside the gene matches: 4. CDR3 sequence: CASSYSRGQHTEAFF. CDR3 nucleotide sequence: TGTGCCAGCAGTTACTCGAGGGGGCAGCACACTGAAGCTTTCTTT.

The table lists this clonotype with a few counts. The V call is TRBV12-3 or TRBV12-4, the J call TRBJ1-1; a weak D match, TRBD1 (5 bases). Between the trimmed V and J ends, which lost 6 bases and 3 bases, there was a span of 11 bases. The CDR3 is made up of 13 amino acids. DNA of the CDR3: TGTGCCAGCAGACGAACGGGGGACACTGAAGCTTTCTTT. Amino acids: CASRRTGDTEAFF.

The CDR3 DNA reads as TGCAGTGTCTTGCGGCGGGGGGCGAACACCGGGGAGCTGTTTTTT. Translated: CSVLRRGANTGELFF. The V call is TRBV29-1, the J call TRBJ2-2, with 8 nucleotides matching TRBD2. In germline, CDR1 is SQVTM, CDR2 ANQGSEA. This CDR3 contains 15 residues.

CDR3 sequence (DNA): TGTGCCAGCAGCCCCTCCGCGGGGGAGCGCCAAGAGACCCAGTACTTC. This gives the protein CASSPSAGERQETQYF. The V call is TRBV3-1, the J call TRBJ2-5; TRBD2 matches at 7 bases. The length of the CDR3 is 16 residues. The germline V gene encodes CDR1 LGHDT and CDR2 YNNKEL (reference sequence). V gave up 4 bases and J gave up 1 base; unmatched junction bases: 9.

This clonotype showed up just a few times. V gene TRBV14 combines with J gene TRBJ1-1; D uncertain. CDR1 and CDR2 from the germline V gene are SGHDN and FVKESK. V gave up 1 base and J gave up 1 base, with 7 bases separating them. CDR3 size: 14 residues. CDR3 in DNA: TGTGCCAGCAGCCAAGCAAATGGGAACACTGAAGCTTTCTTT. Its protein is CASSQANGNTEAFF.

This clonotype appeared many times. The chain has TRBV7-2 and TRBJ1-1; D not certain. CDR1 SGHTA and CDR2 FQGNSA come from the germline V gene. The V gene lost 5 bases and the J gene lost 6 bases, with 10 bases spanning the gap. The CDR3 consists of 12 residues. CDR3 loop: CASSRAPSEAFF. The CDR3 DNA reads TGTGCCAGCAGCCGAGCACCCTCTGAAGCTTTCTTT.

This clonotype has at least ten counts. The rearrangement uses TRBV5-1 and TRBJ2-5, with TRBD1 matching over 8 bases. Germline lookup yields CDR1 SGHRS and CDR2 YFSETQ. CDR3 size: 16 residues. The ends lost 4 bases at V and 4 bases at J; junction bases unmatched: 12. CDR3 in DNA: TGCGCCAGCAGCCCGCCAAGGGCAGGGGGCATAGAGACCCAGTACTTC. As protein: CASSPPRAGGIETQYF.

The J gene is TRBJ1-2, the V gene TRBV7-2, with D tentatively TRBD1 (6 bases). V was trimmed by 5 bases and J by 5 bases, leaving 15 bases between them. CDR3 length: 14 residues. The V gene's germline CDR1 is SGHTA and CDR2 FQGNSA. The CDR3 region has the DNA TGTGCCAGCAGCCGACGGGGGGCGGAGTATGGCTACACCTTC. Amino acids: CASSRRGAEYGYTF.

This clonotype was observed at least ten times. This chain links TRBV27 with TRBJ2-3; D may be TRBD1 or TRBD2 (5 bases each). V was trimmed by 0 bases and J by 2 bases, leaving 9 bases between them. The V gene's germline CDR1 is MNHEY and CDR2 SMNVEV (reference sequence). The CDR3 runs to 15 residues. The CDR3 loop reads CASSLSRGYTDTQYF. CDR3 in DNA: TGTGCCAGCAGTTTATCCCGGGGCTACACAGATACGCAGTATTTT.

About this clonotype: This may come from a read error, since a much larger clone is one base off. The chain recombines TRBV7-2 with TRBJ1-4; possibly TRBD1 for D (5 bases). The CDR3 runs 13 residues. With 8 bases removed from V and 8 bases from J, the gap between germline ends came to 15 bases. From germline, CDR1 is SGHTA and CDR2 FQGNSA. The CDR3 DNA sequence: TGTGCCAGCCGGGGGATAGGGGAAGAAAAACTGTTTTTT. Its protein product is CASRGIGEEKLFF.

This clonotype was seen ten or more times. The CDR3 DNA sequence: TGCGCCAGCAGCTGGATCACTAATTCACCCCTCCACTTT. This encodes CASSWITNSPLHF. The V and J genes are TRBV5-1 and TRBJ1-6; D unclear. Trimming left V 3 bases short and J 6 bases short, with 7 bases between. This CDR3 has 13 residues. Per germline, CDR1 SGHRS and CDR2 YFSETQ.